The next 11 T cell receptor beta chains were all read from a single sample in a study of T cell repertoires in cytomegalovirus infection. These receptors have no identified antigens. TCRdb re-called the reads with MiXCR, one entry per CDR3 protein. The sample has approximately 500,000 distinct CDR3 sequences; 33% are singletons. The sequenced sample was cultured PBMCs, obtained from culture after CMV antigen stimulation. The receptors originated from a human donor in good health (CMV status not recorded). Some clones in this sample may be carry-over from other donors' samples.

Details on this clonotype: At one end, the junction sequence differs from germline, possibly due to a read error. This rearrangement joins TRBV5-3 to TRBJ2-5; D not resolved. TRBV5-3 has ORF status, its function being uncertain. The CDR3 has 17 residues. CDR3 sequence reads: CASSLGRLHNLQETQYF. In DNA, the CDR3 is TGTGCCAGCAGCTTGGGTCGGCTACACAATTTACAAGAGACCCAGTACTTC.

The chain couples TRBV19 to TRBJ2-7, with 7 bases lining up with TRBD2. The germline V gene has CDR1 LNHDA and CDR2 SQIVND (reference sequence). This CDR3 comprises 13 residues. The junction had 4 bases not matched to a gene; V was cut back by 4 bases and J by 4 bases. Written as DNA, the CDR3 is TGTGCCAGTAGTAGCGGGAGTGGTTACGAGCAGTACTTC. This sequence encodes CASSSGSGYEQYF.

The chain uses TRBV6-1 and TRBJ2-1, with unresolved D. Per germline, CDR1 MNHNS and CDR2 SASEGT. Trimming took off 8 bases at V and 7 bases at J, with 15 bases between the two ends. CDR3 length: 13 amino acids. CDR3 amino acids: CASSGVSGNEQFF. The CDR3 DNA is TGTGCCAGCTCGGGTGTCTCGGGTAATGAGCAGTTCTTC.

This clonotype occurred a few times. This chain joins TRBV10-3 and TRBJ2-3, with D maybe TRBD1 (6 bases). Looked up from germline, CDR1 is ENHRY and CDR2 is SYGVKD. V was clipped by 3 bases and J by 2 bases, with 9 bases between them. This CDR3 has 14 residues. CDR3: CAISDTGHTDTQYF. The CDR3 nucleotides read TGTGCCATCAGTGATACAGGGCACACAGATACGCAGTATTTT.

The chain couples TRBV7-9 to TRBJ1-1, with D uncertain. V lost 2 bases and J 5 bases, leaving 6 bases between the germline ends. Per germline, CDR1 SEHNR and CDR2 FQNEAQ (reference sequence). This CDR3 spans 12 amino acids. The CDR3 nucleotides read TGTGCCAGCAGCTTACATGGGACTGAAGCTTTCTTT. Its protein product is CASSLHGTEAFF. The complete variable domain, with remaining parts taken from reference TRBV7-9 and TRBJ1-1, reads DTGVSQNPRHKITKRGQNVTFRCDPISEHNRLYWYRQTLGQGPEFLTYFQNEAQLEKSRLLSDRFSAERPKGSFSTLEIQRTEQGDSAMYLCASSLHGTEAFFGQGTRLTVV.

This clonotype was seen a handful of times. The rearrangement joins TRBV19 to TRBJ1-1; D is perhaps TRBD1 (5 bases). V dropped 3 bases and J dropped 6 bases, with 14 bases sitting between them. CDR3 length: 14 residues. Germline loops: CDR1 LNHDA, CDR2 SQIVND (reference sequence). The CDR3 spells CASSIEATGPEAFF. For the CDR3, the DNA is TGTGCCAGTAGTATTGAGGCGACGGGACCTGAAGCTTTCTTT.

The CDR3 spells CASSIGIQETQYF. The CDR3 nucleotides read TGTGCCAGTAGTATCGGGATTCAAGAGACCCAGTACTTC. The genes are TRBV19 and TRBJ2-5; TRBD2 might be the D (5 bases). Germline V gene lookup returns CDR1 LNHDA and CDR2 SQIVND (reference sequence). V lost 3 bases to trimming and J lost 2 bases, with 7 bases between them. This CDR3 comprises 13 residues.

V is TRBV10-3 and J is TRBJ1-1; 9 nucleotides align to TRBD1. This CDR3 has 16 residues. The J segment lost 0 bases and the V segment lost 2 bases, leaving 4 bases of the junction unmatched. Germline-derived CDR1 and CDR2 are ENHRY and SYGVKD. The CDR3 spells CAISETGQGLNTEAFF. The CDR3 region has the DNA TGTGCCATCAGTGAGACCGGACAGGGGCTGAACACTGAAGCTTTCTTT.

The rearrangement uses TRBV28 and TRBJ1-1; D is ambiguous. The CDR3 consists of 13 residues. V was pared by 5 bases and J by 1 base, with 8 bases between. The germline V gene has CDR1 MDHEN and CDR2 SYDVKM. The CDR3 region has the DNA TGTGCCAGCAGTCAAGACACGAACACTGAAGCTTTCTTT. As protein: CASSQDTNTEAFF.

A few counts support this clonotype. The chain joins TRBV6-6 to TRBJ2-3; 12 bases agree with TRBD2. The CDR3 loop spans 15 amino acids. CDR1 MNHNY and CDR2 SVGAGI come from the germline V gene (reference sequence). Losses at the gene ends were 6 bases for V and 5 bases for J; bases not matched to a gene: 6. CDR3 region: CASRILAGGRDTQYF. In DNA, the CDR3 is TGTGCCAGCAGAATCCTAGCGGGAGGGCGAGATACGCAGTATTTT.

This chain connects TRBV28 to TRBJ2-7; 10 bases match TRBD1. The J segment lost 0 bases and the V segment lost 3 bases, leaving 2 bases of the junction unmatched. This CDR3 has 15 amino acids. Germline values: CDR1 MDHEN, CDR2 SYDVKM. CDR3: CASSFWTGGSYEQYF. For the CDR3, the DNA is TGTGCCAGCAGTTTTTGGACAGGGGGCTCCTACGAGCAGTACTTC.